This TCR beta chain emerged from a study of T cell repertoires in cytomegalovirus infection. The study's findings and limits: Identification of carriers of CMV plus the relevant HLA was achieved through cumulative public TCR beta family frequency.

TCRdb redid the calling of the reads with MiXCR, one entry per CDR3 protein. The profile covers hundreds of thousands of distinct CDR3 sequences, with roughly 43% appearing a single time and around 44% taken by the ten largest. The germline CDR1 and CDR2 sequences are SGHNT and YYREEE (reference sequence). Unmatched junction bases numbered 3, after V lost 2 bases and J lost 6 bases. CDR3 size: 14 residues. Remarks on this clonotype: Its antigen is not known.

The J gene is TRBJ2-1, the V gene TRBV5-4; TRBD2 matches at 9 bases. The sequence was obtained from a human donor in good health (CMV status not recorded). Some clones in this sample may be carry-over from other donors' samples. Sequences were derived from cultured PBMCs, sampled from culture after CMV antigen stimulation. The CDR3 DNA reads TGTGCCAGCAGCTTTGGTAGCGGGGGCAATGAGCAGTTCTTC. Protein product: CASSFGSGGNEQFF.